The rows below give T cell receptor beta chains drawn from one sample of a study of control samples from healthy donors and cancer patients. Assay used: immunoSEQ multiplex PCR; TCRdb lists only in-frame clones, some missing. The sample lists about 250,000 clones, about 80% occurring once. The specimen sequenced was PBMCs. The receptors here all came from a woman aged 55-69 years with lung cancer. Each CDR3 is given without its conserved first and last residue. The size entry is marked missing in some rows and otherwise reads once, few, many or a size class.

few	TRBV28	TRBJ1-2	ASSPTGGDPYGYT
-	TRBV15	TRBJ2-7	ATTKGGQLSYEQY
-	TRBV27	TRBJ2-3	ASSLSDGDTQY
-	TRBV10-1	TRBJ1-1	ASSESWGNTEAF
-	TRBV9	TRBJ1-5	ASSVSPRVNQPQH
-	TRBV7-9	TRBJ2-1	ASSIMGNYNEQF
-	TRBV19	TRBJ1-2	ASSILGRNYGYT
-	TRBV5-1	TRBJ1-4	ASSLEGGREKLF
-	TRBV2	TRBJ1-1	ASSERWNTEAF
-	TRBV7-3	TRBJ2-6	ASSLTGGPGANVLT
-	TRBV3-1/TRBV3-2	TRBJ1-2	ASSQGGGWYGYT
-	TRBV5-1	TRBJ1-6	ASSSTSSYNSPLH
-	TRBV15	TRBJ2-2	ATSRTGNTGELF
-	TRBV10-3	TRBJ1-5	AIRDRGNQPQH
-	TRBV14	TRBJ1-4	ASSLGGQLRT
-	TRBV7-8	TRBJ1-1	ASSGRYRLNTEAF
once	TRBV9	TRBJ1-1	ASSVDHGLNGGTEAF
-	TRBV5-1	TRBJ2-7	ASSPSGPPYEQY
-	TRBV12-3/TRBV12-4	TRBJ1-1	ASMGTENTEAF
once	TRBV9	TRBJ2-1	ASSVGGLAGLYNEQF
-	TRBV11-2	TRBJ2-5	ASKVRGETQY
few	TRBV5-4	TRBJ1-3	ASSLDQGISGNTIY
-	TRBV5-1	TRBJ2-7	ASSLAVSGSNEQY
-	TRBV19	TRBJ2-1	ASSPTGTSFFDEQF
once	TRBV5-6	TRBJ2-2	ASRASQGSGELF
-	TRBV30	TRBJ1-2	AWSVSWGYT
-	TRBV9	TRBJ2-5	ASSVGPGGRETQY
-	TRBV6-5	TRBJ2-5	AGRTGRWGDQY
-	TRBV5-1	TRBJ1-1	ASSFNFGPQGTEAF